The 15 T cell receptor beta chains given below trace back to one sample, sequenced in a study of early T cells in non-severe SARS-CoV-2 infection. TCRdb passed the 5' RACE reads through MiXCR, listing each CDR3 protein once. This repertoire shows roughly 40,000 distinct CDR3 sequences, approximately 6.3% found once; its top ten account for around 8%. The sequencing used whole blood, collected at baseline. The receptor source for this set is an adult who was a healthcare worker with PCR-confirmed SARS-CoV-2 infection or an uninfected control (not recorded which).

This clonotype showed up just a few times. This chain links TRBV12-3 or TRBV12-4 with TRBJ2-1, with a possible D match to TRBD1 (6 bases). CDR3 length: 13 residues. The germline V and J ends were trimmed by 3 bases and 6 bases, with 9 bases remaining between them. CDR3 loop: CASSFGQFNEQFF. CDR3 bases: TGTGCCAGCAGTTTCGGACAGTTCAATGAGCAGTTCTTC.

This clonotype has just a few counts. The rearrangement joins TRBV30 to TRBJ1-4; tentative D call: TRBD1 (5 bases). Trimming took 1 base from V and 3 from J, leaving 18 bases between them. The CDR3 length is 17 residues. CDR1 GTSNPN and CDR2 SVGIG come from the germline V gene (reference sequence). CDR3 region: CAWSGGTPGAPNEKLFF. CDR3 nucleotide sequence: TGTGCCTGGAGTGGAGGGACTCCGGGCGCTCCTAATGAAAAACTGTTTTTT.

In its sample, this clonotype was seen many times. This chain uses TRBV19 with TRBJ1-2, with D possibly matching TRBD1 (5 bases). Per the germline V gene, CDR1 is LNHDA and CDR2 is SQIVND (reference sequence). V lost 4 bases and J lost 2, with 8 bases in between. The CDR3 covers 13 residues. The CDR3 reads CASSTDRNYGYTF. CDR3 coding DNA: TGTGCCAGTAGTACCGACAGAAACTATGGCTACACCTTC.

This chain joins TRBV14 and TRBJ1-1, with 7 bases fitting TRBD1. V was clipped by 5 bases and J by 5 bases; unmatched bases: 23. Germline V gives CDR1 SGHDN, CDR2 FVKESK. The CDR3 runs 19 residues. CDR3 residues: CASSVLRSSAGGIGTEAFF. CDR3 nucleotides: TGTGCCAGCAGCGTCCTCAGATCCTCGGCAGGGGGAATAGGGACTGAAGCTTTCTTT. The whole variable domain, remainder taken from reference TRBV14 and TRBJ1-1, is EAGVTQFPSHSVIEKGQTVTLRCDPISGHDNLYWYRRVMGKEIKFLLHFVKESKQDESGMPNNRFLAERTGGTYSTLKVQPAELEDSGVYFCASSVLRSSAGGIGTEAFFGQGTRLTVV.

The chain combines TRBV12-3 or TRBV12-4 with TRBJ2-2; 7 bases line up with TRBD1. This CDR3 comprises 15 residues. Trimming took 6 bases from V and 1 from J; bases not matched to a gene: 5. CDR3 nucleotides: TGTGCCAGCAGCCCGGGACAGCAGAACACCGGGGAGCTGTTTTTT. Its protein is CASSPGQQNTGELFF.

Only a few counts were recorded for this clonotype. This sequence joins TRBV18 and TRBJ2-5; 8 nucleotides align to TRBD2. Trimming took 2 bases from V and 1 from J; bases not matched to a gene: 3. The CDR3 extends over 15 amino acids. Germline V gene sequence: CDR1 KGHSH, CDR2 LQKENI. CDR3 sequence (DNA): TGTGCCAGCTCACCATCGGGGGGGCGCCAAGAGACCCAGTACTTC. It specifies CASSPSGGRQETQYF.

The rearrangement links TRBV9 to TRBJ2-7; TRBD2 agrees at 10 bases. With V trimmed by 4 bases and J by 4 bases, 5 bases remained unmatched. The V gene's germline CDR1 is SGDLS and CDR2 YYNGEE. This CDR3 comprises 14 residues. For the CDR3, the DNA is TGTGCCAGCAGCCCTAGCGGGGGTCCGTACGAGCAGTACTTC. It encodes CASSPSGGPYEQYF.

The table lists this clonotype with many counts. The V gene is TRBV7-6, the J gene TRBJ2-5; D may be TRBD1 or TRBD2 (5 bases each). Germline assignment: CDR1 SGHVS and CDR2 FNYEAQ. There are 12 residues in the CDR3. With 1 base removed from V and 12 bases from J, the gap between germline ends came to 12 bases. This CDR3 reads CASSLVLGPKYF. The DNA of the CDR3 is TGTGCCAGCAGCTTAGTGTTGGGACCGAAGTACTTC.

The V and J genes are TRBV7-8 and TRBJ2-3; maybe TRBD2 (5 bases). Trimming left V 1 base short and J 6 bases short, with 11 bases between. Germline CDR1 is SGHVS and CDR2 is FQNEAQ. This CDR3 spans 14 amino acids. CDR3 coding DNA: TGTGCCAGCAGCTTAGAACTAGTTGGGGATACGCAGTATTTT. It specifies CASSLELVGDTQYF.

This chain connects TRBV7-2 to TRBJ2-5, with 8 positions matching TRBD1. CDR1 SGHTA and CDR2 FQGNSA come from the germline V gene. There are 14 residues in the CDR3. The V segment lost 3 bases and the J segment 3 bases; nucleotides outside the gene matches: 3. The CDR3 region is CASSLTGVKETQYF. Written as DNA, the CDR3 is TGTGCCAGCAGCTTGACAGGGGTTAAAGAGACCCAGTACTTC.

This clonotype was seen ten or more times. Written as DNA, the CDR3 is TGTGCCAGCAGCTGGGGACAGAATTCTGGAAACACCATATATTTT. Its translation is CASSWGQNSGNTIYF. The rearrangement uses TRBV28 and TRBJ1-3, with TRBD1 matching 7 bases. Germline trimming cut 6 bases from V and 1 base from J; bases unmatched to any gene: 6. The germline gives CDR1 MDHEN, CDR2 SYDVKM. This CDR3 region has 15 residues.

The chain joins TRBV5-5 to TRBJ2-1; D gene ambiguous. CDR3 length: 11 amino acids. The germline CDR1 and CDR2 sequences are SGHKS and YYEKEE (reference sequence). Trimming removed 3 bases from V and 2 bases from J, with 0 bases in between. The CDR3 bases are TGTGCCAGCAGCTCCTACAATGAGCAGTTCTTC. Protein product: CASSSYNEQFF.

This chain links TRBV6-2 or TRBV6-3 with TRBJ2-2, with TRBD1 matching over 11 bases. CDR3 length equals 17 residues. J lost 3 bases, V lost 2 bases, and 5 bases had no gene match. Germline V gene sequence: CDR1 MNHEY, CDR2 SVGEGT. The CDR3 protein is CASSYPGTGGDTGELFF. The CDR3 bases are TGTGCCAGCAGTTACCCCGGGACAGGGGGGGACACCGGGGAGCTGTTTTTT.

The chain uses TRBV18 and TRBJ2-1, with 10 bases aligning to TRBD1. The CDR3 has 16 amino acids. J gave up 7 bases and V 5 bases, and 11 bases lay outside the gene matches. Germline CDR1 and CDR2: KGHSH and LQKENI. CDR3 loop: CASSSIQGQGVNEQFF. The DNA for the CDR3 is TGTGCCAGCTCATCTATACAAGGACAGGGGGTAAATGAGCAGTTCTTC. The whole variable domain, remainder taken from reference TRBV18 and TRBJ2-1, is NAGVMQNPRHLVRRRGQEARLRCSPMKGHSHVYWYRQLPEEGLKFMVYLQKENIIDESGMPKERFSAEFPKEGPSILRIQQVVRGDSAAYFCASSSIQGQGVNEQFFGPGTRLTVL.

In DNA form, the CDR3 reads TGCAGTGCGGGACTAGCGGGGGCTAACACAGATACGCAGTATTTT. Its protein product is CSAGLAGANTDTQYF. This chain connects TRBV20-1 to TRBJ2-3; 14 nucleotides line up with TRBD2. The germline gives CDR1 DFQATT, CDR2 SNEGSKA (reference sequence). Trimming took 6 bases from V and 2 from J; bases not matched to a gene: 4. The CDR3 has 15 residues.